This T cell receptor (beta chain) appears in the sequencing data of a study of blood T cell repertoires in COVID-19. The assay was immunoSEQ multiplex PCR, and TCRdb's table has in-frame clones only and misses some. The sample has just over 95,000 clones, 87% seen once. Germline V gene lookup returns CDR1 SGHRS and CDR2 YFSETQ. This CDR3 contains 15 residues. V lost 0 bases and J 6 bases, leaving 12 bases between the germline ends. J is TRBJ2-2 and V is TRBV5-1, with a weak D call TRBD1 (6 bases). The sequencing sample was made of peripheral blood. This sequence was found in a human donor in a cohort sampled during active COVID-19. As DNA, the CDR3 is TGCGCCAGCAGCTTGGCCGGCAGGGGAGCCGGGGAGCTGTTTTTT. This translates into CASSLAGRGAGELFF.